Each of the 21 T cell receptor beta chains below was sequenced from the same sample in a study of shared clonotypes between healthy human individuals. Profiled with immunoSEQ multiplex PCR; TCRdb holds only in-frame clones, not every one. The table lists 1.6 million or so clones, roughly 95% of them singletons, with about 1% in the top ten. The sample taken for sequencing was naive CD4+ T cells sorted from blood. This sample's subset: CD45RA+ positively selected. These TCRs come from a man under 40 in good health.

V usage is TRBV27 and J usage is TRBJ2-7; D possibly corresponds to TRBD2 (6 bases). CDR3 size: 14 residues. Germline V gene data show CDR1 as MNHEY and CDR2 as SMNVEV (reference sequence). V was clipped by 6 bases and J by 5 bases, with 17 bases between them. CDR3 DNA sequence: TGTGCCAGCAGAAGGGGTCGGGAGCCCCACGAGCAGTACTTC. Residues: CASRRGREPHEQYF.

The V and J genes are TRBV7-2 and TRBJ2-2; TRBD2 is a possible D gene (5 bases). Germline CDR1 is SGHTA and CDR2 is FQGNSA. The CDR3 contains 15 residues. V shed 5 bases and J shed 2 bases, with 12 bases lying between them. The CDR3 spells CASSPRTANTGELFF. CDR3 nucleotides: TGTGCCAGCAGCCCCCGGACTGCCAACACCGGGGAGCTGTTTTTT.

The V gene is TRBV4-1, the J gene TRBJ2-5; 9 positions match TRBD2. J gave up 10 bases and V 3 bases, and 9 bases lay outside the gene matches. The CDR3 has 14 amino acids. Germline CDR1 and CDR2: MGHRA and YSYEKL. CDR3 nucleotides: TGCGCCAGCAGCCACCCCCGGCGGGGGGGAGGCCAGTACTTC. Residues: CASSHPRRGGGQYF.

The chain employs TRBV5-5 and TRBJ2-5; D perhaps matches TRBD1 (5 bases). CDR1 is SGHKS, CDR2 YYEKEE, per germline (reference sequence). V was clipped by 3 bases and J by 3 bases, with 9 bases between them. This CDR3 spans 13 amino acids. CDR3 coding DNA: TGTGCCAGCAGCTGGGGCAGTAAAGAGACCCAGTACTTC. Its translation: CASSWGSKETQYF.

The J gene is TRBJ2-7, the V gene TRBV5-5, with TRBD1 matching over 7 bases. V dropped 5 bases and J dropped 0; count of bases not matched to a gene: 11. Germline CDR1 SGHKS, CDR2 YYEKEE (reference sequence). CDR3 length: 16 amino acids. The CDR3 bases are TGTGCCAGCAGATTAACGGGACAGACAGTCTCCTACGAGCAGTACTTC. Encoded protein: CASRLTGQTVSYEQYF.

The V gene is TRBV2, the J gene TRBJ2-7; D is unresolved. V was shortened by 3 bases and J by 6 bases, with 6 bases between the two germline ends. CDR3 length: 11 residues. The germline V gene encodes CDR1 SNHLY and CDR2 FYNNEI. CDR3 DNA: TGTGCCAGCAGTGATTCCCCCGAGCAGTACTTC. Translated, it gives CASSDSPEQYF.

Comments on this clone: The same CDR3 can be traced to other DNA sequences in this sample. The chain couples TRBV9 to TRBJ1-1; a weak D match, TRBD1 (6 bases). Germline-derived CDR1 and CDR2 are SGDLS and YYNGEE. The V end was cut by 2 bases, the J end by 1 base, with 9 bases between. The CDR3 is made up of 14 amino acids. This CDR3 reads CASSVLTGNTEAFF. CDR3 in DNA: TGTGCCAGCAGCGTTCTGACAGGGAACACTGAAGCTTTCTTT. Complete variable domain (other parts from reference TRBV9 and TRBJ1-1): DSGVTQTPKHLITATGQRVTLRCSPRSGDLSVYWYQQSLDQGLQFLIQYYNGEERAKGNILERFSAQQFPDLHSELNLSSLELGDSALYFCASSVLTGNTEAFFGQGTRLTVV.

Points on this clone: At the DNA level, this CDR3 is encoded by other sequences in the same sample as well. J is TRBJ2-5 and V is TRBV2; TRBD2 matches 9 bases. The germline gives CDR1 SNHLY, CDR2 FYNNEI. The CDR3 runs 14 residues. Unmatched junction bases numbered 8, after V lost 8 bases and J lost 4 bases. Here the CDR3 reads CASSAGGRGETQYF. In nucleotides, the CDR3 is TGTGCCAGCTCAGCGGGGGGCCGAGGAGAGACCCAGTACTTC. Filled out from reference TRBV2 and TRBJ2-5, the complete variable domain reads EPEVTQTPSHQVTQMGQEVILRCVPISNHLYFYWYRQILGQKVEFLVSFYNNEISEKSEIFDDQFSVERPDGSNFTLKIRSTKLEDSAMYFCASSAGGRGETQYFGPGTRLLVL.

This rearrangement joins TRBV10-3 to TRBJ2-6; possible D gene TRBD1, 6 bases. Germline V CDR1 and CDR2: ENHRY, SYGVKD. V lost 3 bases and J 0 bases, leaving 24 bases between the germline ends. CDR3 length: 21 amino acids. Here the CDR3 DNA reads TGTGCCATCAGTGAAAGAAAACAGGGATATGGAGTGGGCTCTGGGGCCAACGTCCTGACTTTC. Protein sequence: CAISERKQGYGVGSGANVLTF.

The chain is built from TRBV18 and TRBJ1-1; D may be TRBD1 (6 bases). Germline V gene lookup returns CDR1 KGHSH and CDR2 LQKENI. V gave up 8 bases and J gave up 0 bases, with 16 bases separating them. This CDR3 region has 15 residues. The CDR3 DNA follows: TGTGCCAGCACTGTTAAGGGGGATATGAACACTGAAGCTTTCTTT. Protein: CASTVKGDMNTEAFF.

As for this clone: Additional DNA sequences in this sample encode the identical CDR3. J is TRBJ1-3 and V is TRBV5-4; D is possibly TRBD1 (5 bases). V was pared by 0 bases and J by 2 bases, with 6 bases between. The CDR3 runs 14 residues. Germline values: CDR1 SGHNT, CDR2 YYREEE (reference sequence). CDR3 sequence reads: CASSLAGTGNTIYF. CDR3 in DNA: TGTGCCAGCAGCTTGGCAGGGACTGGAAACACCATATATTTT.

The chain uses TRBV9 and TRBJ2-3; D may be TRBD2 (5 bases). This CDR3 has 15 residues. Trimming shortened V by 0 bases and J by 7 bases, and 15 bases separated the two germline ends. In germline, CDR1 is SGDLS, CDR2 YYNGEE. The CDR3 here is CASSVAGPGVYTQYF. Here the CDR3 DNA reads TGTGCCAGCAGCGTAGCTGGCCCCGGGGTATATACGCAGTATTTT.

V is TRBV7-8 and J is TRBJ2-1, with D hard to call. CDR3 length: 12 residues. Germline V gives CDR1 SGHVS, CDR2 FQNEAQ. Trimming took 5 bases from V and 8 from J, leaving 10 bases between them. Written as DNA, the CDR3 is TGTGCCAGCAGCCCCGTTTGGGATGAGCAGTTCTTC. Protein: CASSPVWDEQFF.

The chain couples TRBV28 to TRBJ1-2; D possibly corresponds to TRBD1 (5 bases). Deletions cut 6 bases from V and 5 bases from J, with 16 bases between. The germline V gene encodes CDR1 MDHEN and CDR2 SYDVKM. The CDR3 totals 14 residues. CDR3 sequence reads: CASSRGTTSYGYTF. The CDR3 DNA reads as TGTGCCAGCAGCCGGGGGACCACCTCTTATGGCTACACCTTC.

The J gene is TRBJ1-5, the V gene TRBV2; 8 positions agree with TRBD1. Germline CDR1 is SNHLY and CDR2 is FYNNEI. The CDR3 is 16 amino acids. J gave up 3 bases and V 1 base, and 5 bases lay outside the gene matches. The CDR3 here is CASSEGTGYPNQPQHF. CDR3 nucleotides: TGTGCCAGCAGTGAAGGGACAGGGTATCCCAATCAGCCCCAGCATTTT.

The rearrangement joins TRBV18 to TRBJ2-5; 10 bases are shared with TRBD2. Germline V gene sequence: CDR1 KGHSH, CDR2 LQKENI. This CDR3 comprises 15 residues. V lost 3 bases and J lost 3; bases outside the gene matches: 4. The CDR3 loop reads CASSPSSGREETQYF. Written as DNA, the CDR3 is TGTGCCAGCTCACCGAGCAGCGGGAGGGAAGAGACCCAGTACTTC.

The chain uses TRBV19 and TRBJ2-7; TRBD2 matches 9 bases. Germline V gene data show CDR1 as LNHDA and CDR2 as SQIVND (reference sequence). V lost 1 base to trimming and J lost 6 bases; unmatched junction nucleotides: 7. The CDR3 contains 15 residues. The CDR3 DNA is TGTGCCAGTAGTATAGGGGGACTAGCTCCCGTCGAGCAGTACTTC. Its translation is CASSIGGLAPVEQYF.

This chain links TRBV7-9 with TRBJ2-3, with unresolved D. Germline CDR1 SEHNR, CDR2 FQNEAQ (reference sequence). V gave up 4 bases and J gave up 3 bases, with 11 bases separating them. CDR3 length equals 14 residues. The CDR3 DNA reads as TGTGCCAGCAGCTATGGCCTCGGGACAGATACGCAGTATTTT. Protein: CASSYGLGTDTQYF.

This clone was recorded only once. The V and J genes are TRBV5-1 and TRBJ1-3, with 8 bases matching TRBD1. This CDR3 is built from 16 residues. Germline CDR1 is SGHRS and CDR2 is YFSETQ. Trimming cost V 4 bases and J 4 bases; bases outside gene matches: 10. The CDR3 reads CASSVYRGVDGNTIYF. CDR3 in DNA: TGCGCCAGCAGCGTATACAGGGGGGTGGACGGAAACACCATATATTTT.

The chain has TRBV19 and TRBJ2-1; TRBD2 agrees at 15 bases. The V gene's germline CDR1 is LNHDA and CDR2 SQIVND (reference sequence). This CDR3 is 16 amino acids long. Unmatched junction bases numbered 7, after V lost 4 bases and J lost 9 bases. The CDR3 loop is CASSSLGLAGGGEQFF. The CDR3 DNA is TGTGCCAGTAGTAGCCTTGGACTAGCGGGAGGGGGTGAGCAGTTCTTC.

The rearrangement uses TRBV10-3 and TRBJ2-2; possible D gene TRBD1, 6 bases. Between the trimmed V and J ends, which lost 5 bases and 1 base, there was a span of 11 bases. Germline loops: CDR1 ENHRY, CDR2 SYGVKD. The CDR3 sequence is 15 residues long. CDR3 nucleotide sequence: TGTGCCATCAGTCCGGGCAGGGGGAACACCGGGGAGCTGTTTTTT. Amino acid sequence: CAISPGRGNTGELFF.